The next 4 T cell receptor beta chains were all read from a single sample in a study of T cell changes during pregnancy in multiple sclerosis. Some clones are missing from TCRdb's copy, which holds only in-frame ones; the method was immunoSEQ multiplex PCR. The repertoire has roughly 61,000 clones, about 92% of them found once; the top ten carry 3.3%. Sequences were derived from peripheral blood, sampled in the first trimester of pregnancy. The receptors were sampled from a female donor in good health, enrolled as a control in a pregnancy study.

The chain uses TRBV11-2 and TRBJ1-5; maybe TRBD1 (5 bases). This CDR3 comprises 13 residues. In germline, CDR1 is SGHAT, CDR2 FQNNGV. The V end was cut by 6 bases, the J end by 5 bases, with 11 bases between. The CDR3 here is CASRGGSHQPQHF. CDR3 sequence (DNA): TGTGCCAGCAGGGGGGGGAGCCATCAGCCCCAGCATTTT.

The CDR3 coding sequence is TGTGCCAGCAGCTTAGACACCCAAGAGACCCAGTACTTC. Translation gives CASSLDTQETQYF. The chain joins TRBV7-9 to TRBJ2-5; D unresolved. The germline V gene has CDR1 SEHNR and CDR2 FQNEAQ (reference sequence). V lost 1 base and J 1 base, leaving 4 bases between the germline ends. The CDR3 runs to 13 residues.

This sequence joins TRBV19 and TRBJ1-1; D is unresolved. Germline values: CDR1 LNHDA, CDR2 SQIVND (reference sequence). There are 14 residues in the CDR3. Trimming removed 4 bases from V and 2 bases from J, with 11 bases in between. The chain's CDR3 is CASSSRGVNTEAFF. The CDR3 DNA reads TGTGCCAGTAGTAGCCGGGGAGTTAACACTGAAGCTTTCTTT.

This clone showed up just once. This chain links TRBV9 with TRBJ2-2; TRBD1 matches 7 bases. The CDR3 loop spans 16 amino acids. Germline V CDR1 and CDR2: SGDLS, YYNGEE. The junction had 4 bases not matched to a gene; V was cut back by 0 bases and J by 2 bases. The CDR3 DNA follows: TGTGCCAGCAGCGTAGGTGGGACAGTCAACACCGGGGAGCTGTTTTTT. This encodes CASSVGGTVNTGELFF.